The next 5 T cell receptor beta chains were all read from a single sample in a study of blood T cell repertoires in COVID-19. Sequencing was performed with immunoSEQ multiplex PCR; in TCRdb, only in-frame clones are kept and a portion is missing. The repertoire holds about 280,000 clones, with 65% to 90% as singletons. The sequenced material came from peripheral blood. The receptors come from a human donor in a cohort sampled during active COVID-19.

The chain recombines TRBV5-6 with TRBJ2-1, with D perhaps matching TRBD2 (6 bases). Trimming stripped 5 bases from V and 12 bases from J, with 27 bases between. CDR1 SGHDT and CDR2 YYEEEE come from the germline V gene. This CDR3 spans 16 amino acids. The CDR3 coding sequence is TGTGCCAGCAGTGTCGGCGGGGAGCCCTCGGGGGTTGTGCAGTTCTTC. Translating it yields CASSVGGEPSGVVQFF. Full variable domain (remainder filled in from reference TRBV5-6 and TRBJ2-1): DAGVTQSPTHLIKTRGQQVTLRCSPKSGHDTVSWYQQALGQGPQFIFQYYEEEERQRGNFPDRFSGHQFPNYSSELNVNALLLGDSALYLCASSVGGEPSGVVQFFGPGTRLTVL.

This clone was observed once. The chain recombines TRBV5-6 with TRBJ2-2; 14 nucleotides line up with TRBD2. This CDR3 contains 15 residues. V lost 5 bases and J lost 6; bases outside the gene matches: 3. Germline V lookup: CDR1 SGHDT, CDR2 YYEEEE. The CDR3 bases are TGTGCCAGCAGGGGACTAGCGGGAGTCCCCGGGGAGCTGTTTTTT. It specifies CASRGLAGVPGELFF. Combining the CDR3 with reference TRBV5-6 and TRBJ2-2 gives the whole variable domain DAGVTQSPTHLIKTRGQQVTLRCSPKSGHDTVSWYQQALGQGPQFIFQYYEEEERQRGNFPDRFSGHQFPNYSSELNVNALLLGDSALYLCASRGLAGVPGELFFGEGSRLTVL.

This chain links TRBV29-1 with TRBJ1-1, with D uncertain. The V end lost 7 bases, the J end lost 1 base, and 13 bases lay between the germline ends. Germline V gene sequence: CDR1 SQVTM, CDR2 ANQGSEA. The CDR3 extends over 13 amino acids. CDR3 sequence: CSGTGNGNTEAFF. CDR3 nucleotides: TGCAGCGGGACCGGGAACGGGAACACTGAAGCTTTCTTT.

The chain joins TRBV2 to TRBJ2-7; D may be TRBD1 (5 bases). From germline, CDR1 is SNHLY and CDR2 FYNNEI. Trimming removed 5 bases from V and 1 base from J, with 6 bases in between. The CDR3 covers 12 residues. As DNA, the CDR3 is TGTGCCAGCAGTAGACAGTCCTACGAGCAGTACTTC. The encoded protein is CASSRQSYEQYF.

V gene TRBV18 combines with J gene TRBJ2-3; 9 bases fit TRBD1. Per the germline V gene, CDR1 is KGHSH and CDR2 is LQKENI. This CDR3 is built from 16 residues. Trimming removed 4 bases from V and 3 bases from J; junction bases left unmatched: 8. CDR3 sequence: CASSLRSGQGTDTQYF. The CDR3 DNA sequence: TGTGCCAGCTCACTCCGCTCGGGACAGGGAACAGATACGCAGTATTTT. Full variable domain (outside the CDR3, taken from reference TRBV18 and TRBJ2-3): NAGVMQNPRHLVRRRGQEARLRCSPMKGHSHVYWYRQLPEEGLKFMVYLQKENIIDESGMPKERFSAEFPKEGPSILRIQQVVRGDSAAYFCASSLRSGQGTDTQYFGPGTRLTVL.